Listed here are 32 T cell receptor beta chains from one sample, sequenced in a study of T cell responses to AZD1222 COVID-19 vaccine. Using immunoSEQ multiplex PCR, the repertoire was profiled, and TCRdb retains in-frame clones only, with some absent. The repertoire holds 90,000 to 110,000 clones, with roughly 90% as singletons. The sample in question was peripheral blood, obtained on day 0 of AZD1222 vaccination. All receptors derive from an adult in good health.

This rearrangement joins TRBV19 to TRBJ2-5; 9 nucleotides match TRBD1. CDR1 LNHDA and CDR2 SQIVND come from the germline V gene (reference sequence). This CDR3 is built from 18 residues. The ends lost 2 bases at V and 4 bases at J; junction bases unmatched: 14. The CDR3 DNA reads as TGTGCCAGTAGTATACGAGCCTCGGGACAGGGTGTGAGAGAGACCCAGTACTTC. This sequence encodes CASSIRASGQGVRETQYF.

The genes are TRBV28 and TRBJ2-7; 9 nucleotides line up with TRBD2. J lost 0 bases, V lost 4 bases, and 7 bases had no gene match. Germline CDR1 MDHEN, CDR2 SYDVKM. This CDR3 contains 16 residues. CDR3 DNA sequence: TGTGCCAGCAGTTCCCGGACTAGCGCTAGCTCCTACGAGCAGTACTTC. This sequence encodes CASSSRTSASSYEQYF.

V and J are TRBV28 and TRBJ1-3; 7 nucleotides agree with TRBD1. This CDR3 region has 17 residues. J gave up 0 bases and V 5 bases, and 10 bases lay outside the gene matches. Germline loops: CDR1 MDHEN, CDR2 SYDVKM. In DNA form, the CDR3 reads TGTGCCAGCAGTCCGCCGGGACAGCTCAGCTCTGGAAACACCATATATTTT. This gives the protein CASSPPGQLSSGNTIYF. Looking up the rest from reference TRBV28 and TRBJ1-3 gives the full variable domain: DVKVTQSSRYLVKRTGEKVFLECVQDMDHENMFWYRQDPGLGLRLIYFSYDVKMKEKGDIPEGYSVSREKKERFSLILESASTNQTSMYLCASSPPGQLSSGNTIYFGEGSWLTVV.

The chain carries TRBV2 and TRBJ1-4; 8 positions agree with TRBD1. Unmatched junction bases numbered 4, after V lost 6 bases and J lost 4 bases. From germline, CDR1 is SNHLY and CDR2 FYNNEI. The length of the CDR3 is 14 residues. The CDR3 DNA reads TGTGCCAGCAGCGCGACAGGGGTTAATGAAAAACTGTTTTTT. It yields the protein CASSATGVNEKLFF.

This chain connects TRBV5-1 to TRBJ2-2; no clear D gene. The length of the CDR3 is 15 residues. Trimming took 4 bases from V and 2 from J, leaving 12 bases between them. Germline values: CDR1 SGHRS, CDR2 YFSETQ. The CDR3 DNA is TGCGCCAGCAGCCTGGACCAAGCCAACACCGGGGAGCTGTTTTTT. Translated, it gives CASSLDQANTGELFF.

CDR3 sequence: CASSPWTGVTTDTQYF. The CDR3 region has the DNA TGTGCCAGCTCCCCCTGGACAGGGGTTACCACAGATACGCAGTATTTT. The V and J genes are TRBV18 and TRBJ2-3; 9 bases are shared with TRBD1. The CDR3 covers 16 residues. Looked up from germline, CDR1 is KGHSH and CDR2 is LQKENI. The V gene end was trimmed by 6 bases and the J gene end by 2 bases; junction bases not matched to a gene: 9.

This clone is a singleton in its sample. V and J are TRBV10-3 and TRBJ1-5, with TRBD1 matching 9 bases. CDR1 is ENHRY, CDR2 SYGVKD, per germline. The V and J ends lost 4 bases and 4 bases, in that order; junction bases with no gene match: 5. The length of the CDR3 is 15 residues. The CDR3 DNA is TGTGCCATCAGTGCAACCGGGACAGGGAATCAGCCCCAGCATTTT. It translates to CAISATGTGNQPQHF.

The rearrangement links TRBV6-1 to TRBJ1-5; TRBD1 aligns across 8 bases. Germline CDR1 and CDR2: MNHNS and SASEGT. V lost 4 bases to trimming and J lost 7 bases; unmatched junction nucleotides: 6. This CDR3 is built from 14 residues. The CDR3 region has the DNA TGTGCCAGCAGTGTCAGGGGGCAAGGACAGCCCCAGCATTTT. Its protein product is CASSVRGQGQPQHF.

This rearrangement joins TRBV7-2 to TRBJ2-3; D ambiguous. CDR3 length: 11 amino acids. With 5 bases removed from V and 6 bases from J, the gap between germline ends came to 6 bases. Germline V gene data show CDR1 as SGHTA and CDR2 as FQGNSA. The CDR3: CASSRLDTQYF. The CDR3 nucleotides read TGTGCCAGCAGCCGCCTGGATACGCAGTATTTT.

V and J are TRBV5-4 and TRBJ1-2; 10 bases match TRBD1. Germline lookup yields CDR1 SGHNT and CDR2 YYREEE (reference sequence). V lost 5 bases, J lost 0 bases, and 7 bases stayed unmatched. The CDR3 extends over 16 amino acids. CDR3 region: CASRPGGTGANYGYTF. In DNA form, the CDR3 reads TGTGCCAGCAGGCCCGGCGGGACAGGGGCTAACTATGGCTACACCTTC.

This clone has a single count. The J gene is TRBJ2-3, the V gene TRBV9; 10 bases map to TRBD2. CDR1 is SGDLS, CDR2 YYNGEE, per germline. CDR3 length: 16 residues. V shed 0 bases and J 11 bases; nucleotides not matched to a gene: 12. CDR3 in amino acids: CASSVGLAGIESLQYF. In DNA, the CDR3 is TGTGCCAGCAGCGTAGGACTAGCGGGTATCGAGAGCCTGCAGTATTTT. Drawing the rest from reference TRBV9 and TRBJ2-3, the complete variable domain is DSGVTQTPKHLITATGQRVTLRCSPRSGDLSVYWYQQSLDQGLQFLIQYYNGEERAKGNILERFSAQQFPDLHSELNLSSLELGDSALYFCASSVGLAGIESLQYFGPGTRLTVL.

The gene calls are TRBV28 and TRBJ1-1; weak D call: TRBD1 (6 bases). The V end was cut by 5 bases, the J end by 3 bases, with 7 bases between. The V gene's germline CDR1 is MDHEN and CDR2 SYDVKM. CDR3 length: 12 amino acids. As DNA, the CDR3 is TGTGCCAGCAGTAACAGGGACACTGAAGCTTTCTTT. Amino acids: CASSNRDTEAFF.

The rearrangement uses TRBV6-6 and TRBJ2-7; 8 bases align to TRBD1. This CDR3 spans 14 amino acids. V trimming: 2 bases; J trimming: 3 bases; junction bases outside the gene matches: 3. Per the germline V gene, CDR1 is MNHNY and CDR2 is SVGAGI (reference sequence). CDR3 protein: CASSYLGQDYEQYF. CDR3 nucleotide sequence: TGTGCCAGCAGTTACCTGGGACAGGACTACGAGCAGTACTTC.

The V call is TRBV27, the J call TRBJ2-7; 10 bases line up with TRBD2. Germline lookup yields CDR1 MNHEY and CDR2 SMNVEV (reference sequence). V was clipped by 7 bases and J by 4 bases; unmatched bases: 4. The CDR3 has 13 amino acids. The CDR3 DNA reads TGTGCCAGCAATCTAGCGGGGGTATACGAGCAGTACTTC. This sequence encodes CASNLAGVYEQYF.

V usage is TRBV2 and J usage is TRBJ2-5, with D possibly being TRBD2 (7 bases). This CDR3 is built from 15 residues. The germline CDR1 and CDR2 sequences are SNHLY and FYNNEI. V dropped 6 bases and J dropped 1 base, with 15 bases sitting between them. The CDR3 region has the DNA TGTGCCAGCAGGGCGGACAGCGGGGCCCAAGAGACCCAGTACTTC. It encodes CASRADSGAQETQYF.

The J gene is TRBJ2-7, the V gene TRBV10-3; D remains ambiguous. Germline loops: CDR1 ENHRY, CDR2 SYGVKD. The CDR3 is 12 amino acids. Trimming stripped 6 bases from V and 0 bases from J, with 6 bases between. Written as DNA, the CDR3 is TGTGCCATCAGCAGAAGCTCCTACGAGCAGTACTTC. It specifies CAISRSSYEQYF.

This clone was found once. V and J are TRBV5-1 and TRBJ1-5; D may be TRBD1 (5 bases). The germline CDR1 and CDR2 sequences are SGHRS and YFSETQ. This CDR3 has 14 amino acids. V dropped 4 bases and J dropped 2 bases, with 10 bases sitting between them. CDR3 sequence (DNA): TGCGCCAGCAGCCCGGGGGGGGGCAATCAGCCCCAGCATTTT. Its translation: CASSPGGGNQPQHF.

The chain couples TRBV10-2 to TRBJ1-5; no clear D gene. The V gene's germline CDR1 is WSHSY and CDR2 SAAADI. The CDR3 covers 15 residues. The germline V and J ends were trimmed by 2 bases and 2 bases, with 10 bases remaining between them. CDR3 loop: CASSEGFLGNQPQHF. Written as DNA, the CDR3 is TGCGCCAGCAGTGAGGGGTTTCTTGGCAATCAGCCCCAGCATTTT.

This chain connects TRBV5-6 to TRBJ2-7; the match to TRBD1 covers 12 bases. Germline CDR1 SGHDT, CDR2 YYEEEE. The CDR3 has 16 amino acids. J was trimmed by 4 bases and V by 2 bases; bases with no gene match: 7. The CDR3 region has the DNA TGTGCCAGCAGCTTCGGGACAGGGGGCGCAGGGTACGAGCAGTACTTC. This gives the protein CASSFGTGGAGYEQYF.

This clone was detected only once. This chain connects TRBV28 to TRBJ2-1; the D call may be TRBD1 or TRBD2 (7 bases each). The CDR3 loop spans 12 amino acids. Germline CDR1 MDHEN, CDR2 SYDVKM. Trimming took 1 base from V and 15 from J, leaving 13 bases between them. CDR3 DNA sequence: TGTGCCAGCAGTTTATCTGACAGGGAGGGGTTCTTC. Its translation is CASSLSDREGFF.

This clone was counted a single time. V and J are TRBV7-2 and TRBJ1-3; D is undetermined. CDR1 and CDR2 (germline): SGHTA, FQGNSA. V was pared by 1 base and J by 0 bases, with 10 bases between. This CDR3 has 16 residues. CDR3 DNA: TGTGCCAGCAGCTTAGAAGGGCCCTTCTCTGGAAACACCATATATTTT. This codes for CASSLEGPFSGNTIYF.

V is TRBV4-3 and J is TRBJ1-2; 7 nucleotides match TRBD1. CDR3 length equals 13 residues. CDR1 is LGHNA, CDR2 YSLEER, per germline. J lost 4 bases, V lost 4 bases, and 3 bases had no gene match. This chain's CDR3 is CASSPQGTYGYTF. The CDR3 coding sequence is TGCGCCAGCAGCCCACAGGGGACCTATGGCTACACCTTC.

This clone was seen ten or more times. This chain connects TRBV2 to TRBJ2-7, with TRBD1 matching over 9 bases. From germline, CDR1 is SNHLY and CDR2 FYNNEI. V lost 7 bases to trimming and J lost 6 bases; unmatched junction nucleotides: 10. The CDR3 extends over 14 amino acids. In DNA, the CDR3 is TGTGCCAGCACCCCGGGACAGGGATGGTCCGAGCAGTACTTC. Translating gives CASTPGQGWSEQYF.

This rearrangement joins TRBV7-2 to TRBJ1-3, with TRBD1 matching over 9 bases. Germline CDR1 and CDR2: SGHTA and FQGNSA. The trim removed 6 bases at V and 4 bases at J, leaving 7 bases unmatched. The CDR3 consists of 15 residues. The CDR3 region has the DNA TGTGCCAGCAGTAAACTGGGACAGGGAGGAAACACCATATATTTT. Translated: CASSKLGQGGNTIYF. Full variable domain (outside the CDR3, taken from reference TRBV7-2 and TRBJ1-3): GAGVSQSPSNKVTEKGKDVELRCDPISGHTALYWYRQSLGQGLEFLIYFQGNSAPDKSGLPSDRFSAERTGGSVSTLTIQRTQQEDSAVYLCASSKLGQGGNTIYFGEGSWLTVV.

This clone came up once. V usage is TRBV7-9 and J usage is TRBJ1-2; the match to TRBD1 covers 10 bases. This CDR3 is built from 16 residues. Looked up from germline, CDR1 is SEHNR and CDR2 is FQNEAQ (reference sequence). The J segment lost 4 bases and the V segment lost 1 base, leaving 6 bases of the junction unmatched. CDR3 sequence reads: CASSLGGTGVLYGYTF. In DNA form, the CDR3 reads TGTGCCAGCAGCTTAGGTGGGACAGGGGTACTCTATGGCTACACCTTC.

This clone was observed once. The V call is TRBV5-1, the J call TRBJ2-7, with 8 bases that match TRBD1. This CDR3 is built from 14 residues. The germline V gene has CDR1 SGHRS and CDR2 YFSETQ. V dropped 4 bases and J dropped 2; count of bases not matched to a gene: 5. The CDR3 is CASSPGQETYEQYF. CDR3 coding DNA: TGCGCCAGCAGCCCGGGACAGGAGACCTACGAGCAGTACTTC. The full variable domain, rest sourced from reference TRBV5-1 and TRBJ2-7, is KAGVTQTPRYLIKTRGQQVTLSCSPISGHRSVSWYQQTPGQGLQFLFEYFSETQRNKGNFPGRFSGRQFSNSRSEMNVSTLELGDSALYLCASSPGQETYEQYFGPGTRLTVT.

V gene TRBV28 combines with J gene TRBJ2-1; possible D gene TRBD2, 6 bases. V was trimmed by 3 bases and J by 12 bases, leaving 24 bases between them. The CDR3 length is 16 residues. Germline-derived CDR1 and CDR2 are MDHEN and SYDVKM. The CDR3 here is CASSFSGSTPQGGQFF. CDR3 DNA sequence: TGTGCCAGCAGTTTTTCCGGGAGTACCCCTCAAGGTGGGCAGTTCTTC.

This chain connects TRBV5-1 to TRBJ2-2; D is undetermined. V was cut by 0 bases and J by 4 bases, with 7 bases left in between. The CDR3 is 14 residues long. Germline values: CDR1 SGHRS, CDR2 YFSETQ. This CDR3 is CASSLGRSTGELFF. Here the CDR3 DNA reads TGCGCCAGCAGCTTGGGAAGGAGCACCGGGGAGCTGTTTTTT.

The rearrangement joins TRBV15 to TRBJ1-1; no firm D call. The V end was cut by 1 base, the J end by 6 bases, with 12 bases between. The length of the CDR3 is 14 residues. Germline values: CDR1 LNHNV, CDR2 YYDKDF (reference sequence). The CDR3 loop is CATSRVGIIAEAFF. CDR3 DNA: TGTGCCACCAGCAGAGTGGGAATAATTGCTGAAGCTTTCTTT.

Ten or more counts support this clone. CDR3 nucleotide sequence: TGTGCCTGGAGTGCCGGGGTCGGGGCGCCGGGAGAGACCCAGTACTTC. It encodes CAWSAGVGAPGETQYF. The V and J genes are TRBV30 and TRBJ2-5; D tentatively reads TRBD1 or TRBD2 (5 bases each). Germline CDR1 GTSNPN, CDR2 SVGIG (reference sequence). V gave up 1 base and J gave up 4 bases, with 19 bases separating them. The CDR3 has 16 residues.

V and J are TRBV7-2 and TRBJ1-1, with D possibly being TRBD1 (6 bases). Germline V gene lookup returns CDR1 SGHTA and CDR2 FQGNSA. Trimming pared 1 base from V and 11 bases from J, leaving 14 bases between. This CDR3 is built from 13 residues. For the CDR3, the DNA is TGTGCCAGCAGCTTAGGTCTCGGGGGGCGGGCTTTCTTT. Translation gives CASSLGLGGRAFF.

This clone was seen only once. The rearrangement joins TRBV19 to TRBJ2-3, with 7 bases lining up with TRBD2. V was clipped by 5 bases and J by 1 base; unmatched bases: 3. This CDR3 comprises 14 residues. Looked up from germline, CDR1 is LNHDA and CDR2 is SQIVND (reference sequence). Here the CDR3 DNA reads TGTGCCAGTAGTCTACTAGCGCGCACAGATACGCAGTATTTT. As protein: CASSLLARTDTQYF.